This passage covers 30 T cell receptor beta chains from one sample sequenced in a study of blood T cell repertoires in COVID-19 (dated by TCRdb to the early 2020s). The receptor library was made with the immunoSEQ multiplex PCR assay. As stored in TCRdb, this immuneACCESS dataset retains in-frame rearrangements with V and J assigned. A fraction of the clones does not appear; measured against another copy, unresolved V genes explain less than half of the discrepancy, and the remainder lacks a known reason. In this sample the table shows 25,000 to 40,000 clones, 85% to 90% of which occur a single time. The ten top clones hold approximately 13% of the sample. Sequencing was performed on peripheral blood. These receptors originate from a man between 65 and 85 years old with active COVID-19.

This clone appeared once. CDR3 sequence reads: CASSASGGPFEQYF. CDR3 coding DNA: TGTGCCAGCAGCGCCAGCGGGGGCCCTTTCGAGCAGTACTTC. The chain uses TRBV6-5 and TRBJ2-7; 8 nucleotides align to TRBD2. Trimming took 6 bases from V and 6 from J; bases not matched to a gene: 10. Per the germline V gene, CDR1 is MNHEY and CDR2 is SVGAGI. There are 14 residues in the CDR3.

The chain has TRBV27 and TRBJ2-4, with D perhaps matching TRBD1 (6 bases). The CDR3 spans 13 residues. Looked up from germline, CDR1 is MNHEY and CDR2 is SMNVEV (reference sequence). The CDR3 region is CTTHDGGRNIQYF. The CDR3 DNA reads TGTACCACACATGATGGGGGCCGGAACATTCAGTACTTC.

The chain carries TRBV6-5 and TRBJ1-1; the D is unclear. The CDR3 consists of 12 residues. The germline V gene has CDR1 MNHEY and CDR2 SVGAGI. Between the trimmed V and J ends, which lost 5 bases and 10 bases, there was a span of 14 bases. CDR3 sequence: CASSPRAPGAFF. CDR3 in DNA: TGTGCCAGCAGTCCTCGAGCCCCCGGAGCTTTCTTT.

The chain employs TRBV6-2 or TRBV6-3 and TRBJ2-2; a weak D match, TRBD1 (5 bases). This CDR3 is built from 14 residues. Germline lookup yields CDR1 MNHEY and CDR2 SVGEGT. V shed 2 bases and J shed 7 bases, with 11 bases lying between them. The CDR3 is CASSYLDQGGELFF. Here the CDR3 DNA reads TGTGCCAGCAGTTACCTTGATCAGGGCGGGGAGCTGTTTTTT.

Only a few counts were recorded for this clone. V gene TRBV6-5 combines with J gene TRBJ1-3, with D perhaps TRBD1 (6 bases). Trimming shortened V by 7 bases and J by 2 bases, and 15 bases separated the two germline ends. Germline values: CDR1 MNHEY, CDR2 SVGAGI. CDR3 size: 15 residues. Written as DNA, the CDR3 is TGTGCCAGCAAACCCGTCAGGACAGCTGGAAACACCATATATTTT. Translated: CASKPVRTAGNTIYF.

This chain connects TRBV2 to TRBJ2-7; D is possibly TRBD2 (6 bases). This CDR3 comprises 14 residues. From germline, CDR1 is SNHLY and CDR2 FYNNEI. The germline V and J ends were trimmed by 6 bases and 6 bases, with 18 bases remaining between them. CDR3 nucleotides: TGTGCCAGCAGGAACTCACCGACTAGTATCGAGCAGTACTTC. This encodes CASRNSPTSIEQYF.

The chain carries TRBV5-8 and TRBJ2-1; D is perhaps TRBD2 (5 bases). Between the trimmed V and J ends, which lost 2 bases and 10 bases, there was a span of 13 bases. CDR3 length: 13 residues. Per germline, CDR1 SGHTS and CDR2 YDEGEE. CDR3 DNA: TGTGCCAGCAGCTTTTCGGGGTTAGGGGAGCAGTTCTTC. This sequence encodes CASSFSGLGEQFF. Based on the CDR3 plus reference TRBV5-8 and TRBJ2-1, the full variable domain is EAGVTQSPTHLIKTRGQQATLRCSPISGHTSVYWYQQALGLGLQFLLWYDEGEERNRGNFPPRFSGRQFPNYSSELNVNALELEDSALYLCASSFSGLGEQFFGPGTRLTVL.

The V and J genes are TRBV21-1 and TRBJ1-2; TRBD1 is the table's D call, not checked against the DNA. TRBV21-1 is a pseudogene. This CDR3 has 14 residues. CDR3 DNA sequence: TGTGCCAGCAGCAACCAGGACAGGCTCTATGGCTACACCTTC. Translating it yields CASSNQDRLYGYTF.

The chain has TRBV6-5 and TRBJ2-5, with TRBD1 as a possible D gene (5 bases). Trimming shortened V by 4 bases and J by 4 bases, and 10 bases separated the two germline ends. Germline assignment: CDR1 MNHEY and CDR2 SVGAGI. The CDR3 sequence is 13 residues long. CDR3 DNA sequence: TGTGCCAGCAGTTCTAAAGACAGAGAGACCCAGTACTTC. As protein: CASSSKDRETQYF.

The chain has TRBV10-3 and TRBJ2-1; 9 bases are shared with TRBD2. CDR1 and CDR2 from the germline V gene are ENHRY and SYGVKD. CDR3 length: 17 residues. With 7 bases clipped from V and 2 bases from J, the junction kept 12 bases outside the gene matches. The CDR3: CAITRIRSSGAYNEQFF. CDR3 coding DNA: TGTGCCATCACCCGAATAAGATCTAGCGGGGCCTACAATGAGCAGTTCTTC.

The genes are TRBV7-2 and TRBJ2-7, with TRBD1 as a possible D gene (6 bases). CDR3 length equals 12 residues. Trimming pared 5 bases from V and 4 bases from J, leaving 9 bases between. Germline lookup yields CDR1 SGHTA and CDR2 FQGNSA. CDR3 in DNA: TGTGCCAGCAGCCTCAGGGGATACGAGCAGTACTTC. Translated: CASSLRGYEQYF.

The V gene is TRBV5-5, the J gene TRBJ2-5; 7 bases are shared with TRBD1. V was clipped by 4 bases and J by 3 bases; unmatched bases: 6. Germline loops: CDR1 SGHKS, CDR2 YYEKEE (reference sequence). This CDR3 is built from 14 residues. The CDR3 nucleotides are TGTGCCAGCAGCGTTCCCGGGACAGAAGAGACCCAGTACTTC. Protein sequence: CASSVPGTEETQYF.

This sequence joins TRBV7-9 and TRBJ2-3; 7 bases fit TRBD1. The CDR3 extends over 15 amino acids. Germline values: CDR1 SEHNR, CDR2 FQNEAQ (reference sequence). V trimming: 0 bases; J trimming: 4 bases; junction bases outside the gene matches: 4. CDR3 DNA sequence: TGTGCCAGCAGCTTAGCCATCGGGACAGCAGATACGCAGTATTTT. Translating it yields CASSLAIGTADTQYF.

V is TRBV18 and J is TRBJ1-5; D not certain. Trimming left V 6 bases short and J 6 bases short, with 9 bases between. Germline assignment: CDR1 KGHSH and CDR2 LQKENI. The CDR3 sequence is 12 residues long. CDR3 region: CASSAVGQPQHF. CDR3 nucleotide sequence: TGTGCCAGCTCTGCGGTGGGTCAGCCCCAGCATTTT.

The chain recombines TRBV7-9 with TRBJ2-4, with 8 nucleotides matching TRBD2. The CDR3 is 13 amino acids. Looked up from germline, CDR1 is SEHNR and CDR2 is FQNEAQ (reference sequence). V shed 5 bases, J shed 10 bases, and the junction held 7 bases outside the gene matches. This CDR3 is CASSISGRRIQYF. CDR3 nucleotides: TGTGCCAGCAGCATAAGCGGGAGAAGGATTCAGTACTTC.

DNA for the CDR3: TGTGCCATCAGTGAGGGGCGACAAGGGACTAGCGGGAGAAATGAGCAGTTCTTC. Protein: CAISEGRQGTSGRNEQFF. V gene TRBV10-3 combines with J gene TRBJ2-1; TRBD2 agrees at 14 bases. Germline CDR1 and CDR2: ENHRY and SYGVKD. V was pared by 2 bases and J by 7 bases, with 10 bases of the junction left unmatched. The CDR3 runs to 18 residues.

V gene TRBV9 combines with J gene TRBJ1-4; 8 bases match TRBD1. Germline CDR1 reads SGDLS; CDR2 reads YYNGEE. V shed 3 bases and J 11 bases; nucleotides not matched to a gene: 9. The CDR3 sequence is 14 residues long. The CDR3 loop reads CASSDKATGDKLFF. CDR3 nucleotides: TGTGCCAGCAGCGATAAAGCGACAGGGGACAAACTGTTTTTT.

The rearrangement links TRBV19 to TRBJ1-5, with a possible D match to TRBD1 (5 bases). The CDR3 length is 15 residues. In germline, CDR1 is LNHDA, CDR2 SQIVND (reference sequence). Trimming cost V 0 bases and J 2 bases, with 8 bases left between them. Here the CDR3 DNA reads TGTGCCAGTAGTATAGATAGGGGTGGCAATCAGCCCCAGCATTTT. It is translated as CASSIDRGGNQPQHF. Full variable domain (missing parts from reference TRBV19 and TRBJ1-5): DGGITQSPKYLFRKEGQNVTLSCEQNLNHDAMYWYRQDPGQGLRLIYYSQIVNDFQKGDIAEGYSVSREKKESFPLTVTSAQKNPTAFYLCASSIDRGGNQPQHFGDGTRLSIL.

This clone was seen a few times. The chain recombines TRBV11-2 with TRBJ1-3; D gene uncertain. V was clipped by 1 base and J by 8 bases, with 9 bases between them. CDR1 is SGHAT and CDR2 is FQNNGV in the germline V gene. CDR3 length: 13 residues. The CDR3 region has the DNA TGTGCCAGCAGCTTAGTGAGGGAAGACACCATATATTTT. This encodes CASSLVREDTIYF.

The V and J genes are TRBV29-1 and TRBJ2-1; 8 bases are shared with TRBD2. With V trimmed by 4 bases and J by 5 bases, 7 bases remained unmatched. This CDR3 spans 14 amino acids. The germline gives CDR1 SQVTM, CDR2 ANQGSEA. CDR3 sequence reads: CSVAVSGMNNEQFF. The DNA of the CDR3 is TGCAGCGTTGCAGTTAGCGGGATGAACAATGAGCAGTTCTTC.

This clone has a single count. The V gene is TRBV27, the J gene TRBJ2-7; TRBD1 might be the D (5 bases). Germline CDR1 is MNHEY and CDR2 is SMNVEV (reference sequence). V lost 8 bases and J 3 bases, leaving 14 bases between the germline ends. This CDR3 is built from 13 residues. CDR3 DNA sequence: TGTGCCAGCCCTCGGACACACGACTACGAGCAGTACTTC. Its protein is CASPRTHDYEQYF.

The rearrangement uses TRBV7-2 and TRBJ2-3; 7 bases are a match to TRBD2. The CDR3 is 14 amino acids. Trimming removed 5 bases from V and 4 bases from J; junction bases left unmatched: 6. Looked up from germline, CDR1 is SGHTA and CDR2 is FQGNSA. For the CDR3, the DNA is TGTGCCAGCAGCGTCTTAGCGGGCGCAGATACGCAGTATTTT. Translating gives CASSVLAGADTQYF. The whole variable domain, remainder taken from reference TRBV7-2 and TRBJ2-3, is GAGVSQSPSNKVTEKGKDVELRCDPISGHTALYWYRQSLGQGLEFLIYFQGNSAPDKSGLPSDRFSAERTGGSVSTLTIQRTQQEDSAVYLCASSVLAGADTQYFGPGTRLTVL.

V is TRBV5-4 and J is TRBJ2-5; D not certain. There are 13 residues in the CDR3. Germline V lookup: CDR1 SGHNT, CDR2 YYREEE (reference sequence). V was pared by 6 bases and J by 5 bases, with 14 bases between. The CDR3 is CASTGVGKETQYF. In DNA, the CDR3 is TGTGCCAGCACCGGCGTGGGCAAGGAGACCCAGTACTTC.

The chain uses TRBV7-2 and TRBJ2-7; 9 positions match TRBD2. Germline values: CDR1 SGHTA, CDR2 FQGNSA. The V gene end was trimmed by 1 base and the J gene end by 6 bases; junction bases not matched to a gene: 4. The CDR3 has 14 residues. The CDR3 region has the DNA TGTGCCAGCAGCTTAGGTGCGGGAGGGCGCGAGCAGTACTTC. Its translation is CASSLGAGGREQYF.

The rearrangement uses TRBV30 and TRBJ2-7; 12 positions agree with TRBD2. The germline gives CDR1 GTSNPN, CDR2 SVGIG (reference sequence). Germline trimming cut 7 bases from V and 4 bases from J; bases unmatched to any gene: 5. The CDR3 length is 13 residues. The CDR3 loop is CASSGRALYEQYF. CDR3 bases: TGTGCCTCTAGCGGGAGGGCCTTATACGAGCAGTACTTC.

The chain employs TRBV27 and TRBJ2-7; 8 bases are shared with TRBD2. In germline, CDR1 is MNHEY, CDR2 SMNVEV (reference sequence). CDR3 length: 15 amino acids. V lost 2 bases and J lost 4; bases outside the gene matches: 7. CDR3: CASSLRGLGGYEQYF. The CDR3 nucleotides read TGTGCCAGCAGTTTAAGGGGACTAGGGGGGTACGAGCAGTACTTC.

The rearrangement uses TRBV6-5 and TRBJ1-1; possibly TRBD1 for D (6 bases). The CDR3 runs 13 residues. Germline loops: CDR1 MNHEY, CDR2 SVGAGI. V was trimmed by 6 bases and J by 5 bases, leaving 13 bases between them. CDR3 sequence reads: CASRGGAGTEAFF. The DNA for the CDR3 is TGTGCCAGCAGAGGGGGGGCAGGGACTGAAGCTTTCTTT.

The V gene is TRBV2, the J gene TRBJ2-5; 8 bases are a match to TRBD1. Germline CDR1 SNHLY, CDR2 FYNNEI. CDR3 size: 12 residues. Trimming took 5 bases from V and 5 from J; bases not matched to a gene: 1. The CDR3 nucleotides are TGTGCCAGCAGTTGGGACAGGGAGACCCAGTACTTC. It specifies CASSWDRETQYF.

Only a few counts were recorded for this clone. This chain links TRBV6-5 with TRBJ1-2; D perhaps matches TRBD1 (6 bases). V lost 6 bases and J 2 bases, leaving 16 bases between the germline ends. Germline CDR1 and CDR2: MNHEY and SVGAGI. CDR3 length: 15 residues. CDR3 DNA sequence: TGTGCCAGCAGACCGAGGACAGCCTCCAACTATGGCTACACCTTC. Amino acids: CASRPRTASNYGYTF.

V and J are TRBV29-1 and TRBJ2-7; no clear D. Between the trimmed V and J ends, which lost 4 bases and 0 bases, there was a span of 4 bases. CDR3 length equals 11 residues. Germline loops: CDR1 SQVTM, CDR2 ANQGSEA. The CDR3 here is CSVGSSYEQYF. CDR3 nucleotides: TGCAGCGTTGGCAGCTCCTACGAGCAGTACTTC.